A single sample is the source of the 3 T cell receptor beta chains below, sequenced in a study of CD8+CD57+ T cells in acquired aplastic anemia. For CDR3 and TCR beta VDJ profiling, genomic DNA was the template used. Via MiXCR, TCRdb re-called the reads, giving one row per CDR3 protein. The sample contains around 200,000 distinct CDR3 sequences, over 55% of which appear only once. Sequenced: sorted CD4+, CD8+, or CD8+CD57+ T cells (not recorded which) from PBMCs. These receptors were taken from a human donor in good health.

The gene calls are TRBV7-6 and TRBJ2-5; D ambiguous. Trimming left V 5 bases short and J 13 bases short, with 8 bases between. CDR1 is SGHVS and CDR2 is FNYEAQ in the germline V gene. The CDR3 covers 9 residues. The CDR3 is CASSQDRYF. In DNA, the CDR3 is TGTGCCAGCAGCCAAGACCGGTACTTC.

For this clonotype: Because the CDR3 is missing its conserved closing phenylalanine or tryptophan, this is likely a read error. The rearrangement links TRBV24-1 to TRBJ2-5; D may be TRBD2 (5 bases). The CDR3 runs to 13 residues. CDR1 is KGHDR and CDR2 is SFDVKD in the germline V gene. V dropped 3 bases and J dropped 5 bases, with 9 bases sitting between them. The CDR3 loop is CATSDEGRETQYL. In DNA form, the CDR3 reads TGTGCCACCAGTGATGAGGGTAGGGAGACCCAGTACCTC.

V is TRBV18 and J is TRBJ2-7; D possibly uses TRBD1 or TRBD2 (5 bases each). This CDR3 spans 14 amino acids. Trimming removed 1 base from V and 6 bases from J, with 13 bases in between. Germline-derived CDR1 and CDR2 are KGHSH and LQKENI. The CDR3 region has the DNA TGTGCCAGCTCACCACAACCGGGACCAATCGAGCAGTACTTC. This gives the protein CASSPQPGPIEQYF.